This paragraph reports one T cell receptor (beta chain). Its antigen is unidentified. The sample comes from a study of OX40 agonist ivuxolimab in advanced cancers. Across the whole study: Males comprised 70% to 85% of the group, whose mean age was roughly 64 years (range 23 to 79). Study observations and caveats: CD8+ T cells (on average) carried more expanded clones than CD4+ T cells.

Assay: immunoSEQ multiplex PCR; the TCRdb copy retains only in-frame clones and omits some. The data show some 80,000 clones, 85% to 90% seen once. Autoimmune disease history or systemic immunosuppression disqualified patients. This CDR3 comprises 18 residues. Trimming removed 1 base at V and 0 bases at J, with 14 bases between. Germline loops: CDR1 SGDLS, CDR2 YYNGEE. The clonotype was recovered from an adult with an advanced solid tumor such as melanoma, head and neck, liver or kidney cancer. The input for sequencing was CD4+ or CD8+ T cells sorted from blood, taken in a trial of the OX40 agonist ivuxolimab. V usage is TRBV9 and J usage is TRBJ2-6; TRBD2 is a possible D gene (6 bases). The CDR3 spells CASSVYGGMDSGANVLTF. The DNA for the CDR3 is TGTGCCAGCAGCGTATATGGCGGGATGGACTCTGGGGCCAACGTCCTGACTTTC.